Listed below are T cell receptor beta chains from one sample, sequenced in a study of type 1 and type 2 diabetes patients. TCRdb re-called the multiplex PCR reads with MiXCR, one entry per CDR3 protein. The data show under 300,000 distinct CDR3 sequences, roughly 50% seen once. The sample taken for sequencing was peripheral blood mononuclear cells (PBMCs). The receptors come from a man in his late teens or twenties with type 2 diabetes. The CDR3 runs from the conserved cysteine through the conserved F or W. Fields, in order: D gene, J gene, V gene, clone size, CDR3 DNA, CDR3 protein. D genes are given only for firm matches. The size field is filled for only some rows; it gives once, few, many or a size class.

TRBD1 | TRBJ1-1 | TRBV12-3/TRBV12-4 | NA | TGTGCCAGCAGGTCACAGGGGATTGAGAACACTGAAGCTTTCTTT | CASRSQGIENTEAFF
NA | TRBJ2-2 | TRBV4-1 | NA | TGCGCCAGCAGTAGAGGGGTGAACGGGGAGCTGTTTTTT | CASSRGVNGELFF
TRBD2 | TRBJ2-3 | TRBV12-3/TRBV12-4 | few | TGTGCCAGCAGTTTGGGAGGCGGGGGAAGGGATACGCAGTATTTT | CASSLGGGGRDTQYF
NA | TRBJ2-5 | TRBV27 | NA | TGTGCCAGCACTAACAGTGAGACCAAGTACTTC | CASTNSETKYF
NA | TRBJ2-7 | TRBV20-1 | NA | TGCAGTGCTTTACGGGACCGAAACTACGAGCAGTACTTC | CSALRDRNYEQYF
NA | TRBJ1-3 | TRBV27 | few | TGTGCCAGCAGTTTATCGCGGACAGTACCTGGAAACACCATATATTTT | CASSLSRTVPGNTIYF
NA | TRBJ1-2 | TRBV19 | few | TGTGCCAGTAGTATGGAGCCCAACTATGGCTACACCTTC | CASSMEPNYGYTF
NA | TRBJ2-5 | TRBV25-1 | few | TGTGCCAGCAGTGATGCATTTGTAGAGACCCAGTACTTC | CASSDAFVETQYF
NA | TRBJ1-4 | TRBV15 | NA | TGTGCCACCAGCAGAGATAGTGAGGGGCCTAATGAAAAACTGTTTTTT | CATSRDSEGPNEKLFF
NA | TRBJ1-1 | TRBV19 | NA | TGTGCCAGTAATCCTACCGGGGGAACTACTGAAGCTTTCTTT | CASNPTGGTTEAFF
TRBD1 | TRBJ1-6 | TRBV30 | NA | TGTGCCTGGAGTCGCGGGACAGGGCGGAATTCACCCCTCCACTTT | CAWSRGTGRNSPLHF
NA | TRBJ1-1 | TRBV6-4 | NA | TGTGCCAGCAGTGACAGGGAAAACACTGAAGCTTTCTTT | CASSDRENTEAFF
NA | TRBJ2-7 | TRBV27 | NA | TGTGCCTCCAGTGATGGGGTGGCAGGGATAACCTACGAGCAGTACTTC | CASSDGVAGITYEQYF
TRBD1 | TRBJ2-1 | TRBV6-6 | NA | TGTGCCAGCAGTGGGGGGACAGGGCATACTAACAATGAGCAGTTCTTC | CASSGGTGHTNNEQFF
NA | TRBJ1-5 | TRBV28 | NA | TGTGCCAGCAGTCCCAGGGGTAGTAGCAATCAGCCCCAGCATTTT | CASSPRGSSNQPQHF
NA | TRBJ2-7 | TRBV11-1 | NA | TGTGCCAGCAGCGACGGATTCTACGAGCAGTACTTC | CASSDGFYEQYF
TRBD1 | TRBJ1-2 | TRBV2 | NA | TGTGCCAGCAGTGAATACCTCGGGACAGGGGGCCGGGGCTACACCTTC | CASSEYLGTGGRGYTF
TRBD1 | TRBJ2-3 | TRBV15 | NA | TGTGCCGCCAGCAGAGATGGGACAGGGGGCGGGTTAGCAGATACGCAGTATTTT | CAASRDGTGGGLADTQYF
NA | TRBJ1-1 | TRBV19 | NA | TGTGCCAGCAGCCGAAGATTGGAGACACTCCCTACCACTGAAGCTTTCTTT | CASSRRLETLPTTEAFF
NA | TRBJ2-1 | TRBV28 | NA | TGTGCCAGCAGCGGCAGACTCTACAATGAGCAGTTCTTC | CASSGRLYNEQFF